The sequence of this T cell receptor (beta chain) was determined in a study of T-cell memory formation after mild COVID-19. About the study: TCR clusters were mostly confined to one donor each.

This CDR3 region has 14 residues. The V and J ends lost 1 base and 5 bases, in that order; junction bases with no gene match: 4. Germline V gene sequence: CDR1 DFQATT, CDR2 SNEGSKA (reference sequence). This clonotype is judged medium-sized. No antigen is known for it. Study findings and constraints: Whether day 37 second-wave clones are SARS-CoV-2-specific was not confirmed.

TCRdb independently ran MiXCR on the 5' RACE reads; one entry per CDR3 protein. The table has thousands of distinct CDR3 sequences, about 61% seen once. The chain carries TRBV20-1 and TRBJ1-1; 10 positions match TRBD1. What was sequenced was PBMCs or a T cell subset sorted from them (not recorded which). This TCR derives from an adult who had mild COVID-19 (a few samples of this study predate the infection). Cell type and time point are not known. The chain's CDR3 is CSARGGTGETEAFF. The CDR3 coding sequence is TGCAGTGCTAGAGGGGGGACAGGGGAGACTGAAGCTTTCTTT.